Each of the 5 T cell receptor beta chains below was sequenced from the same sample in a study of immune characterization of retroperitoneal liposarcoma. TCRdb reprocessed the PCR reads via MiXCR and lists one record per CDR3 protein. The repertoire has around 10,000 distinct CDR3 sequences, 27% of them found once; the top ten carry approximately 9.1%. The sequencing input was tumor tissue. These receptors originate from a female donor with retroperitoneal liposarcoma.

The chain's CDR3 is CASSMVSAGGYNEQYF. DNA of the CDR3: TGTGCCAGCAGCATGGTGTCCGCCGGGGGGTACAATGAGCAGTACTTC. This rearrangement joins TRBV7-6 to TRBJ2-5, with 7 bases that match TRBD2. The V segment lost 5 bases and the J segment 11 bases; nucleotides outside the gene matches: 20. The CDR3 covers 16 residues. Per the germline V gene, CDR1 is SGHVS and CDR2 is FNYEAQ.

The V gene is TRBV25-1, the J gene TRBJ2-1; no firm D call. This CDR3 is 14 amino acids long. Germline lookup yields CDR1 MGHDK and CDR2 SYGVNS. V shed 2 bases and J shed 3 bases, with 8 bases lying between them. The CDR3 protein is CASSEPANYNEQFF. CDR3 nucleotide sequence: TGTGCCAGCAGTGAACCAGCGAACTACAATGAGCAGTTCTTC.

The rearrangement joins TRBV5-4 to TRBJ2-1; TRBD1 matches at 7 bases. The V gene end was trimmed by 1 base and the J gene end by 4 bases; junction bases not matched to a gene: 8. Germline CDR1 and CDR2: SGHNT and YYREEE (reference sequence). The CDR3 is 16 residues long. The CDR3 DNA is TGTGCCAGCAGCTTGCGGACAGGACCTGATTACAATGAGCAGTTCTTC. Protein product: CASSLRTGPDYNEQFF.

Turning to this clonotype: A junction end diverges from the germline sequence, so it may reflect a read error. The chain is built from TRBV12-3 or TRBV12-4 and TRBJ1-1; D not certain. This CDR3 has 13 residues. The chain's CDR3 is CASSLSGNAEAFF. In nucleotides, the CDR3 is TGTGCCAGCAGTTTATCGGGGAACGCTGAAGCTTTCTTT.

This clonotype was found a few times. The rearrangement uses TRBV6-1 and TRBJ2-1; a weak D match, TRBD2 (5 bases). Germline V CDR1 and CDR2: MNHNS, SASEGT. With 2 bases removed from V and 10 bases from J, the gap between germline ends came to 21 bases. This CDR3 has 16 amino acids. CDR3 DNA sequence: TGTGCCAGCAGTGAATATGCGCTAGCCAGCTCCTACGAGCAGTTCTTC. Encoded protein: CASSEYALASSYEQFF.